The present TCR beta chain was sequenced within a study of graft-versus-host responses after intestinal transplantation (dated by TCRdb to about 2021). With regard to the full study: The transplants that recipients received were multivisceral, liver-intestinal, or isolated intestinal. Alloreactive clones were identified by sequencing pre-transplant mixed lymphocyte reaction products and comparing these products with unstimulated pre-transplant donor and recipient T cells. Samples from a few later patients were sequenced in-house on an Illumina MiSeq with MiXCR processing rather than by the commercial service. Every recipient was given anti-thymocyte globulin induction, followed by around three years of maintenance tacrolimus and steroids. Bulk TCR-beta CDR3 sequencing was used to track graft-versus-host and host-versus-graft alloreactive T cell clones in the graft, circulation and bone marrow after intestinal transplantation. Of the 20 to 25 intestinal transplant recipients enrolled in the cohort, one of whom was a retransplant, a few patients without pretransplant specimens were excluded. A peak of at least 4% donor T cells among recipient peripheral blood mononuclear cells was the definition used for donor T cell macrochimerism.

Turning to this clone: The antigen it binds to is not known. There are no base qualities to consult, and no much larger clone falls within one base.

V is clipped by 1 base and J by 1 base, and the sequence between their germline boundaries is 14 bases long. The germline V gene (reference sequence) supplies CDR1 SGHKS and CDR2 YYEKEE. The cysteine opens and the phenylalanine closes a CDR3 of 16 amino acids. CDR3 DNA is the only sequence kept; it has 48 bases, read in frame from the first base. Library preparation used the immunoSEQ multiplex PCR assay. In most patients, genomic DNA was isolated using the Qiagen DNeasy Blood and Tissue Kit and sent frozen to Adaptive Biotechnologies for TCR sequencing. Adaptive Biotechnologies carried out high-throughput TCR-beta CDR3 sequencing of genomic DNA for most patients. Regarding the original processing steps: Adaptive's ImmunoSEQ software was the source of the TCR sequencing data for 15 to 20 patients, while a few other patients were processed with MiXCR and VDJtools. CD4 versus CD8 sorting errors were corrected by removing sequences found in both subsets at a frequency ratio below 5:1. CDR3 nucleotide sequences shared between donor and recipient were removed because the origin of such sequences could not be assigned. Alloreactive clones required at least 2-fold expansion over unstimulated cells and minimum CFSE-low frequency of 0.002% (template counts) or 0.001% (read counts). Mappable clones were those detected in sequenced pre-transplant spleen, lymph node, or MLR CFSE-low populations of the donor or recipient. Cumulative frequency of alloreactive clones was calculated as a percentage of all sequences weighted by copy number. In its TCRdb copy, this immuneACCESS table keeps in-frame sequences only and misses some clones. Where compared with another copy, unresolved V genes explain less than half of these, and the others have no known cause. The V and J calls and clone size come from that table; D and trimming were worked out from the DNA. This sample comprises about 93,000 clones, approximately 92% of them detected only once. Of the sample, 0.49% is held by the ten largest clones.

General findings and caveats noted by the study authors: Patients with donor T cell macrochimerism had high GvH to HvG T cell clonal ratios in their allografts. Peak levels of circulating GvH clones were associated with declines in HvG clones early after transplant. Conclusions were limited by the relatively low number and heterogeneity of intestinal transplant patients. GvH clones were detected in recipient bone marrow, and some appeared earlier in ileal mucosa or blood, consistent with an intestinal mucosal origin.

In the paper's terms, the time point label means: cells obtained before transplantation from donor or recipient. CD3+CD4+ and CD3+CD8+ populations were FACS-sorted from unstimulated pre-transplant donor and recipient cells taken from spleen or lymph nodes. Sequencing used unstimulated CD8+ T cells sorted from spleen or lymph node cells, obtained before intestinal transplant. The sequence joins TRBV5-5 to TRBJ1-1; the D gene assignment is ambiguous. The TCR originated in a human donor who received an intestinal transplant. Read as DNA, the sequence is TGTGCCAGCAGCTTGAAAGCGGCCCTCCCGAACACTGAAGCTTTCTTT. This encodes CASSLKAALPNTEAFF.